The present TCR beta chain was sequenced within a study of blood T cell repertoires in COVID-19. Original processing methods: Reference gene primers were amplified, and this amplification served to estimate nucleated cell counts. The repertoire was sequenced with immunoSEQ multiplex PCR; TCRdb's copy has only in-frame clones and lacks some. The V and J calls and clone size were taken over from that table, and D and trimming were inferred from the DNA. The sample carries roughly 260,000 clones, about 90% recorded once. V was clipped by 2 bases and J by 8 bases, with 16 bases between them. Germline values: CDR1 KGHSH, CDR2 LQKENI. The CDR3 contains 15 residues. This clone was seen just once.

The sample taken for sequencing was peripheral blood. V is TRBV18 and J is TRBJ2-1; no clear D gene. The receptor was derived from a woman aged 40 to 50 with acute or convalescent COVID-19. The CDR3: CASSPNGSPVDEQFF. As DNA, the CDR3 is TGTGCCAGCTCACCAAACGGGTCCCCAGTCGATGAGCAGTTCTTC.